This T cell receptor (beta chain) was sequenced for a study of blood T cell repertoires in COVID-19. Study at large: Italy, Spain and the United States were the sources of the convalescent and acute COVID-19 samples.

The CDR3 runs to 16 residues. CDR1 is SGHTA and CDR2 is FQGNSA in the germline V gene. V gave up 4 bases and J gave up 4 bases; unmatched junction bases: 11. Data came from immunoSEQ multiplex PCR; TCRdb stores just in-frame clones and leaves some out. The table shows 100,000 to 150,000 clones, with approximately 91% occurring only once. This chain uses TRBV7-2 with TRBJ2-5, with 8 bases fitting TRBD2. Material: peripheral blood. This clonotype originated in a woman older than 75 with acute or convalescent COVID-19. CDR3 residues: CASSSGLAFPGETQYF. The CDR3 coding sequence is TGTGCCAGCAGCTCCGGACTAGCATTTCCTGGAGAGACCCAGTACTTC.